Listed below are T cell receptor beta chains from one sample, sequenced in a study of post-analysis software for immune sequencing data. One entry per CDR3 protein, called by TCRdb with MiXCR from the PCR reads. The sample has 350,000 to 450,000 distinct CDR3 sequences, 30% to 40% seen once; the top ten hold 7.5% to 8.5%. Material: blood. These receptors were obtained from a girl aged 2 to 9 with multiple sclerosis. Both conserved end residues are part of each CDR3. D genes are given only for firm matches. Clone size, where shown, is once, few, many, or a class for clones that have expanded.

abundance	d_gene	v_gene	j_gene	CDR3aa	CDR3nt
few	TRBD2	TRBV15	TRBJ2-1	CATRGGRERVYEQFF	TGTGCCACCAGGGGAGGGCGGGAGAGGGTTTATGAGCAGTTCTTC
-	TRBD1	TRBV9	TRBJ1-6	CASSVSRGQEPLHF	TGTGCCAGCAGCGTTAGCAGGGGGCAGGAGCCCCTCCACTTT
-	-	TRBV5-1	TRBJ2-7	CASSFLDGGSYEQYF	TGCGCCAGCAGCTTTCTGGATGGGGGATCCTACGAGCAGTACTTC
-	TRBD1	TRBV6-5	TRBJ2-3	CASSEGTDRLGTQYF	TGTGCCAGCAGCGAAGGGACAGACCGCCTTGGTACGCAGTATTTT
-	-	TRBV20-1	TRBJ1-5	CSAIWTANQPQHF	TGCAGTGCTATTTGGACAGCCAATCAGCCCCAGCATTTT
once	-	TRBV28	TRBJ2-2	CASDNSNTGELFF	TGTGCCAGCGACAACAGTAACACCGGGGAGCTGTTTTTT
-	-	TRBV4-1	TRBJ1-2	CASSQRQNYGYTF	TGCGCCAGCAGCCAAAGACAGAACTATGGCTACACCTTC
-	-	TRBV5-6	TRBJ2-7	CASSLTYTRFYEQYF	TGTGCCAGCAGCTTGACCTATACTAGATTCTACGAGCAGTACTTC
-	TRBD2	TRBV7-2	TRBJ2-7	CASSLLGEGQYF	TGTGCCAGCAGCTTACTAGGGGAGGGGCAGTACTTC
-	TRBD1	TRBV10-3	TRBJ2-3	CAISSTGTGKTDTQYF	TGTGCCATCAGTTCCACCGGGACAGGGAAGACAGATACGCAGTATTTT
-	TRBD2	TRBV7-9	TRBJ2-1	CASSTAPGTSRSYEQFF	TGTGCCAGCAGCACAGCTCCCGGGACTAGCAGGAGTTATGAGCAGTTCTTC
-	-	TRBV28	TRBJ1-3	CASSSYSGNAIYF	TGTGCCAGCAGTTCGTACTCTGGAAACGCCATATATTTT
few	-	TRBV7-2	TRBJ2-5	CASSLAGLQYF	TGTGCCAGCAGCTTAGCGGGGCTCCAGTACTTC
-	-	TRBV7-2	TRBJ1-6	CASSASSYNSPLHF	TGTGCCAGCAGCGCGAGCTCCTATAATTCACCCCTCCACTTT
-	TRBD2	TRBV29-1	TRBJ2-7	CSVGIPFPGLVNHNEQYF	TGCAGCGTTGGGATCCCCTTCCCGGGACTAGTTAATCACAATGAGCAGTACTTC
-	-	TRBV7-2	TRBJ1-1	CASSFDTEAFF	TGTGCCAGCAGCTTTGATACTGAAGCTTTCTTT
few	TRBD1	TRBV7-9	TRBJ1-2	CASTTTEGDSSNYGYTF	TGTGCCAGCACCACCACAGAGGGGGACAGCTCTAACTATGGCTACACCTTC
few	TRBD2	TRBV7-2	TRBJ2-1	CASSPGGRVDNEQFF	TGTGCCAGCAGCCCGGGCGGGAGAGTAGACAATGAGCAGTTCTTC
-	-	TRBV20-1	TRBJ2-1	CSATRNSYNEQFF	TGCAGTGCTACCCGTAACTCCTACAATGAGCAGTTCTTC
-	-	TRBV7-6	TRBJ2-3	CASSLYEDTQYF	TGTGCCAGCAGCTTATACGAGGATACGCAGTATTTT
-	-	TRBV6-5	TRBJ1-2	CASTQTANYGYTF	TGTGCCAGCACTCAGACGGCGAACTATGGCTACACCTTC
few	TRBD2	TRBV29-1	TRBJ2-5	CSVHRLAGEGETQYF	TGCAGCGTTCACCGACTAGCGGGGGAGGGAGAGACCCAGTACTTC
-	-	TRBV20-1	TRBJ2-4	CSARWGYIQYF	TGCAGTGCTAGATGGGGGTACATTCAGTACTTC
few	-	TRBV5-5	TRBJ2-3	CASSLAVTASTDTQYF	TGTGCCAGCAGCTTGGCCGTGACAGCCAGCACAGATACGCAGTATTTT
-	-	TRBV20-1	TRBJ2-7	CSARGHRGGYEQYF	TGCAGTGCTAGGGGGCATAGGGGGGGTTACGAGCAGTACTTC
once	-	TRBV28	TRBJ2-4	CASSLFTGLAKNIQYF	TGTGCCAGCAGTCTCTTTACAGGGTTAGCCAAAAACATTCAGTACTTC
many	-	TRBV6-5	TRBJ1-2	CASSSRPAYGYTF	TGTGCCAGCAGTTCTCGTCCAGCCTATGGCTACACCTTC
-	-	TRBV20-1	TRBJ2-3	CSARVRSDTQYF	TGCAGTGCTAGAGTAAGGTCAGATACGCAGTATTTT
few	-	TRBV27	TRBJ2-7	CASSLSFSHRAVEQYF	TGTGCCAGCAGTTTAAGTTTTAGTCACAGGGCGGTCGAGCAGTACTTC
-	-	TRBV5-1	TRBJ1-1	CASSGQEHMNTEAFF	TGCGCCAGCAGCGGACAAGAACACATGAACACTGAAGCTTTCTTT
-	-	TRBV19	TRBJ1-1	CASSDARGTEAFF	TGTGCCAGTTCCGACGCTCGTGGAACTGAAGCTTTCTTT
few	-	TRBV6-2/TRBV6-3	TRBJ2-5	CASGYQETQYF	TGTGCCAGCGGGTACCAAGAGACCCAGTACTTC
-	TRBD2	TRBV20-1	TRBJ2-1	CSARESGGGAAYNEQFF	TGCAGTGCTAGAGAGTCCGGCGGGGGGGCAGCTTACAATGAGCAGTTCTTC
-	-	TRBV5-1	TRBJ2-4	CASSLWSGENIQYF	TGCGCCAGCAGCCTATGGTCCGGGGAGAACATTCAGTACTTC
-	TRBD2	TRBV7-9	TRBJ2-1	CASSPPTSGYPHEQFF	TGTGCCAGCAGCCCTCCCACTAGCGGGTACCCTCATGAGCAGTTCTTC
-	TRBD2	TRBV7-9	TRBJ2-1	CASSPGTSGTEEQFF	TGTGCCAGCAGCCCCGGGACTAGCGGGACGGAAGAGCAGTTCTTC
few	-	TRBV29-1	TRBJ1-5	CSVGEGPAQPQHF	TGCAGCGTTGGGGAGGGGCCAGCTCAGCCCCAGCATTTT
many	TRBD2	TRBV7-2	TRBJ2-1	CASSLRLAGAYNEQFF	TGTGCCAGCAGCCTAAGGCTAGCGGGGGCCTACAATGAGCAGTTCTTC
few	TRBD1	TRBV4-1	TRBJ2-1	CASSHRTGGEEQFF	TGCGCCAGCAGCCATAGAACAGGGGGTGAGGAGCAGTTCTTC
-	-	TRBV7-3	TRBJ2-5	CASSLGHSQGTQYF	TGTGCCAGCAGCTTAGGTCACAGTCAAGGGACCCAGTACTTC
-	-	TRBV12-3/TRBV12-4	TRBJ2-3	CASSLVGGTDAQYF	TGTGCCAGCAGTTTAGTGGGTGGAACAGATGCGCAGTATTTT
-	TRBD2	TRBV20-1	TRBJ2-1	CSAPTSGGPSSYNEQFF	TGCAGTGCGCCGACTAGCGGGGGACCCAGCTCCTACAATGAGCAGTTCTTC
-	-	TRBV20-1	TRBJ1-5	CSARDKLGQPQHF	TGCAGTGCTAGAGATAAGTTGGGCCAGCCCCAGCATTTT
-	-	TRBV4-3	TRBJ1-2	CASSTLQGYDYGYTF	TGCGCCAGCAGCACACTTCAGGGGTATGACTATGGCTACACCTTC
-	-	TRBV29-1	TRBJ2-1	CSVATYVKTNNEQFF	TGCAGCGTTGCAACCTATGTCAAAACAAACAATGAGCAGTTCTTC
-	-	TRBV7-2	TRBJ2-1	CASSLATGTYDEQFF	TGTGCCAGCAGCTTAGCTACCGGGACTTACGATGAGCAGTTCTTC
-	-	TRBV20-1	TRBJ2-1	CSANSLGAGATYNEQFF	TGCAGTGCGAACAGTCTCGGAGCGGGCGCTACGTACAATGAGCAGTTCTTC
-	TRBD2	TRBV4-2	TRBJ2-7	CASSRGTSVQSLYEQYF	TGTGCCAGCAGCCGTGGGACTAGCGTCCAGTCTTTATACGAGCAGTACTTC
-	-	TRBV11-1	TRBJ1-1	CASSPKGRNTEAFF	TGTGCCAGCAGCCCTAAGGGTCGGAACACTGAAGCTTTCTTT
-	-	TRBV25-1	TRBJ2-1	CASRRLEGGQFF	TGTGCCAGCAGACGATTGGAGGGTGGGCAGTTCTTC
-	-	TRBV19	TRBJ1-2	CASSISGSLYGYTF	TGTGCCAGTAGTATCTCAGGGTCCCTCTATGGCTACACCTTC
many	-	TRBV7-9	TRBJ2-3	CASSLAVTDTQYF	TGTGCCAGCAGCTTAGCCGTCACAGATACGCAGTATTTT
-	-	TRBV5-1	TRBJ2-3	CASSPQEPGMDTQYF	TGCGCCAGCAGCCCGCAGGAACCCGGGATGGATACGCAGTATTTT
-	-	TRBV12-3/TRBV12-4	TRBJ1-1	CASSLRVGALFIDTEAFF	TGTGCCAGCTCCCTTCGTGTGGGGGCTCTTTTTATAGACACTGAAGCTTTCTTT